These 26 T cell receptor beta chains came from one sample sequenced in a study of Ad26.COV2.S vaccination and SARS-CoV-2 variants. Noted treatment: roughly 19 received Ad26.COV2.S at low or high dose, single or two shots; five or six received placebo; per-sample allocation not given. Sampling happened 63 days after the first vaccine or placebo injection. The table came from immunoSEQ multiplex PCR; TCRdb's copy has only in-frame clones and leaves some out. The data show about 350,000 clones, about 88% seen once. The sample was peripheral blood, taken in a trial of Ad26.COV2.S vaccine versus placebo. The source is a person aged 18-65 years who received the Ad26.COV2.S COVID-19 vaccine or a placebo.

The chain links TRBV4-2 to TRBJ2-1; the match to TRBD2 covers 13 bases. This CDR3 comprises 16 residues. Losses at the gene ends were 4 bases for V and 14 bases for J; bases not matched to a gene: 14. Per the germline V gene, CDR1 is LGHNA and CDR2 is YNFKEQ. CDR3: CASSPEGTSGRAREFF. Written as DNA, the CDR3 is TGTGCCAGCAGCCCCGAAGGAACTAGCGGGAGGGCCAGGGAGTTCTTC.

This clone was counted a single time. The chain uses TRBV19 and TRBJ2-5; TRBD1 agrees at 7 bases. This CDR3 spans 15 amino acids. V shed 1 base, J shed 4 bases, and the junction held 6 bases outside the gene matches. Germline V gene data show CDR1 as LNHDA and CDR2 as SQIVND (reference sequence). CDR3: CASSIGLTGRETQYF. In DNA form, the CDR3 reads TGTGCCAGTAGTATAGGTCTGACAGGGCGAGAGACCCAGTACTTC.

The rearrangement joins TRBV19 to TRBJ2-1, with 12 bases lining up with TRBD2. This CDR3 is built from 16 residues. V was clipped by 8 bases and J by 1 base; unmatched bases: 6. Germline assignment: CDR1 LNHDA and CDR2 SQIVND (reference sequence). This CDR3 reads CASLAGGQGSYNEQFF. CDR3 sequence (DNA): TGTGCCAGTCTAGCGGGAGGGCAAGGGTCCTACAATGAGCAGTTCTTC.

On this clone: The germline gene is not matched at one end of the junction; a read error may be the cause. CDR3 in DNA: TGCGCCAGCAGTCAAGGTCTGCCGGGGAACACTGAAGCTTTCTTT. Translated: CASSQGLPGNTEAFF. The chain recombines TRBV4-3 with TRBJ1-1; D gene uncertain. The CDR3 totals 15 residues. From germline, CDR1 is LGHNA and CDR2 YSLEER.

This clone was picked up one time. This sequence joins TRBV6-5 and TRBJ2-2; a possible D gene is TRBD1 (6 bases). V was trimmed by 8 bases and J by 3 bases, leaving 13 bases between them. This CDR3 comprises 14 residues. CDR1 MNHEY and CDR2 SVGAGI come from the germline V gene. The CDR3 sequence: CASSWQGHTGELFF. The CDR3 DNA is TGTGCCAGCTCCTGGCAGGGGCACACCGGGGAGCTGTTTTTT.

The chain joins TRBV13 to TRBJ2-1, with 11 bases lining up with TRBD2. Germline CDR1 PRHDT, CDR2 FYEKMQ (reference sequence). There are 16 residues in the CDR3. J gave up 8 bases and V 5 bases, and 11 bases lay outside the gene matches. The CDR3 loop reads CASSPQLAGDSDEQFF. The CDR3, as DNA: TGTGCCAGCAGCCCTCAACTAGCGGGGGACTCAGATGAGCAGTTCTTC.

V is TRBV4-3 and J is TRBJ2-2, with D perhaps assigned TRBD1 or TRBD2 (5 bases each). Trimming took off 0 bases at V and 14 bases at J, with 10 bases between the two ends. The CDR3 loop spans 12 amino acids. CDR1 LGHNA and CDR2 YSLEER come from the germline V gene. The CDR3 DNA is TGCGCCAGCAGCCAAGAAAGGGGAGCTCTGTTTTTT. This sequence encodes CASSQERGALFF.

V gene TRBV5-5 combines with J gene TRBJ1-4, with 7 bases lining up with TRBD1. Unmatched junction bases numbered 9, after V lost 0 bases and J lost 7 bases. The V gene's germline CDR1 is SGHKS and CDR2 YYEKEE (reference sequence). CDR3 length: 16 residues. This chain's CDR3 is CASSLGYDRAGEKLFF. The CDR3 region has the DNA TGTGCCAGCAGCTTGGGGTATGACAGGGCCGGTGAAAAACTGTTTTTT.

The chain employs TRBV6-6 and TRBJ2-7, with TRBD1 matching over 10 bases. CDR3 length equals 15 residues. Per the germline V gene, CDR1 is MNHNY and CDR2 is SVGAGI (reference sequence). Trimming removed 2 bases from V and 6 bases from J; junction bases left unmatched: 7. The CDR3 loop is CASSYAWDRGGEQYF. CDR3 nucleotides: TGTGCCAGCAGTTACGCTTGGGACAGGGGAGGCGAGCAGTACTTC.

The chain carries TRBV19 and TRBJ2-4, with D uncertain. CDR1 is LNHDA and CDR2 is SQIVND in the germline V gene (reference sequence). The V gene lost 10 bases and the J gene lost 2 bases, with 21 bases spanning the gap. CDR3 length: 16 amino acids. CDR3: CATGSRPAGTKNIQYF. The CDR3 region has the DNA TGTGCCACTGGATCGCGCCCGGCTGGGACCAAAAACATTCAGTACTTC.

The rearrangement joins TRBV27 to TRBJ1-6, with 9 bases that match TRBD1. The CDR3 sequence is 18 residues long. Losses at the gene ends were 0 bases for V and 4 bases for J; bases not matched to a gene: 7. The germline CDR1 and CDR2 sequences are MNHEY and SMNVEV (reference sequence). The CDR3 sequence is CASSLSQGAVLYNSPLHF. The CDR3 nucleotides are TGTGCCAGCAGTTTATCACAGGGGGCAGTACTTTATAATTCACCCCTCCACTTT.

The CDR3 loop is CASSLGTEDYEQYF. The CDR3 nucleotides are TGTGCCAGCAGCTTAGGGACAGAGGATTACGAGCAGTACTTC. The rearrangement joins TRBV7-2 to TRBJ2-7, with D tentatively TRBD1 (6 bases). The germline gives CDR1 SGHTA, CDR2 FQGNSA. The ends were cut back, 1 base at V and 4 bases at J, with 11 bases in the middle. This CDR3 is built from 14 residues.

In its sample, this clone was seen once. The chain couples TRBV19 to TRBJ2-7; TRBD2 might be the D (6 bases). Germline CDR1 and CDR2: LNHDA and SQIVND (reference sequence). V dropped 3 bases and J dropped 1 base, with 10 bases sitting between them. CDR3 length equals 14 residues. CDR3 in amino acids: CASSIYAGSYEQYF. CDR3 sequence (DNA): TGTGCCAGTAGTATCTACGCGGGATCCTACGAGCAGTACTTC. The full variable domain, its missing parts supplied by reference TRBV19 and TRBJ2-7, is DGGITQSPKYLFRKEGQNVTLSCEQNLNHDAMYWYRQDPGQGLRLIYYSQIVNDFQKGDIAEGYSVSREKKESFPLTVTSAQKNPTAFYLCASSIYAGSYEQYFGPGTRLTVT.

V gene TRBV3-1 (or the pseudogene TRBV3-2) combines with J gene TRBJ1-1; D remains unclear. Deletions cut 3 bases from V and 4 bases from J, with 15 bases between. The germline V gene has CDR1 LGHDT and CDR2 YNNKEL (reference sequence). There are 15 residues in the CDR3. CDR3 nucleotide sequence: TGTGCCAGCAGCCATTCAGCGAGCCGGAGCACTGAAGCTTTCTTT. It is translated as CASSHSASRSTEAFF.

The chain links TRBV28 to TRBJ1-4; D not resolved. Germline V gene lookup returns CDR1 MDHEN and CDR2 SYDVKM. V was pared by 6 bases and J by 8 bases, with 10 bases between. The CDR3 consists of 12 residues. CDR3 DNA: TGTGCCAGCAGCCCCCGCTTGGAAAAACTGTTTTTT. Protein product: CASSPRLEKLFF.

CDR3 region: CASSPAVGDEQFF. DNA of the CDR3: TGTGCCAGCAGCCCAGCAGTTGGCGATGAGCAGTTCTTC. V usage is TRBV9 and J usage is TRBJ2-1, with no clear D. CDR1 is SGDLS and CDR2 is YYNGEE in the germline V gene. CDR3 length: 13 amino acids. Deletions cut 4 bases from V and 8 bases from J, with 13 bases between.

The genes are TRBV21-1 and TRBJ2-1; TRBD1, the table's D call, was not compared with the DNA. TRBV21-1 is given as a pseudogene. The CDR3 runs 17 residues. CDR3: CASRYKGVLGELDEQFF. DNA of the CDR3: TGTGCCAGCAGATATAAGGGGGTTTTGGGGGAATTGGATGAGCAGTTCTTC.

This clone showed up just once. A read error may explain this, as a much larger clone is one base away. The rearrangement joins TRBV5-4 to TRBJ2-7, with D possibly TRBD1 on 6 matching bases. Germline CDR1 reads SGHNT; CDR2 reads YYREEE (reference sequence). Trimming left V 3 bases short and J 4 bases short, with 8 bases between. CDR3 length: 12 amino acids. This chain's CDR3 is CASSSDRYEQYF. The CDR3 bases are TGTGCCAGCAGCTCCGACAGGTACGAGCAGTACTTC. The full variable domain, rest sourced from reference TRBV5-4 and TRBJ2-7, is ETGVTQSPTHLIKTRGQQVTLRCSSQSGHNTVSWYQQALGQGPQFIFQYYREEENGRGNFPPRFSGLQFPNYSSELNVNALELDDSALYLCASSSDRYEQYFGPGTRLTVT.

This clone was seen only a few times. The rearrangement links TRBV5-4 to TRBJ1-5, with TRBD1 matching over 9 bases. The germline CDR1 and CDR2 sequences are SGHNT and YYREEE (reference sequence). This CDR3 has 15 amino acids. J gave up 4 bases and V 2 bases, and 4 bases lay outside the gene matches. CDR3 sequence reads: CASSLQGAANQPQHF. Here the CDR3 DNA reads TGTGCCAGCAGCTTACAGGGGGCGGCAAATCAGCCCCAGCATTTT.

This clone was recorded only once. CDR3 nucleotide sequence: TGTGCCACCAGCCCACCCAGGGGGTCGAACACTGAAGCTTTCTTT. It specifies CATSPPRGSNTEAFF. The chain has TRBV15 and TRBJ1-1; TRBD1 aligns across 7 bases. Losses at the gene ends were 5 bases for V and 1 base for J; bases not matched to a gene: 7. CDR1 and CDR2 (germline): LNHNV, YYDKDF (reference sequence). CDR3 length equals 15 residues.

The V and J genes are TRBV15 and TRBJ1-6; D gene ambiguous. The CDR3 spans 12 residues. CDR1 and CDR2 from the germline V gene are LNHNV and YYDKDF (reference sequence). The V gene lost 0 bases and the J gene lost 12 bases, with 6 bases spanning the gap. The chain's CDR3 is CATSREGGPLHF. DNA for the CDR3: TGTGCCACCAGCAGAGAGGGCGGACCCCTCCACTTT.

This rearrangement joins TRBV11-2 to TRBJ2-1, with 10 bases aligning to TRBD2. Trimming cost V 3 bases and J 2 bases; bases outside gene matches: 1. Germline CDR1 reads SGHAT; CDR2 reads FQNNGV. This CDR3 region has 15 residues. The chain's CDR3 is CASSLTSGPYNEQFF. The CDR3 coding sequence is TGTGCCAGCAGCTTGACTAGCGGGCCCTACAATGAGCAGTTCTTC. The full variable domain, completed using reference TRBV11-2 and TRBJ2-1, is EAGVAQSPRYKIIEKRQSVAFWCNPISGHATLYWYQQILGQGPKLLIQFQNNGVVDDSQLPKDRFSAERLKGVDSTLKIQPAKLEDSAVYLCASSLTSGPYNEQFFGPGTRLTVL.

The chain joins TRBV7-3 to TRBJ2-2, with a weak D call TRBD1 (6 bases). V lost 0 bases and J 5 bases, leaving 22 bases between the germline ends. The CDR3 loop spans 19 amino acids. Germline CDR1 reads SGHTA; CDR2 reads FQGTGA. The CDR3 bases are TGTGCCAGCAGCTTAACAAGTTATTTGAGGGGGAGCGGAACCGGGGAGCTGTTTTTT. Its protein product is CASSLTSYLRGSGTGELFF.

V is TRBV11-3 and J is TRBJ2-2, with D perhaps TRBD1 (6 bases). V was pared by 3 bases and J by 2 bases, with 16 bases between. The CDR3 is 17 residues long. Germline CDR1 SGHNT, CDR2 YENEEA. CDR3 sequence reads: CASSFSGQTQNTGELFF. Written as DNA, the CDR3 is TGTGCCAGCAGCTTTTCTGGACAGACCCAAAACACCGGGGAGCTGTTTTTT.

The chain links TRBV19 to TRBJ1-1; D is undetermined. V dropped 6 bases and J dropped 0 bases, with 17 bases sitting between them. This CDR3 has 16 residues. Germline CDR1 and CDR2: LNHDA and SQIVND (reference sequence). CDR3 protein: CASRSAVFAMNTEAFF. The CDR3 DNA reads TGTGCCAGTAGATCCGCCGTTTTTGCTATGAACACTGAAGCTTTCTTT.

The chain is built from TRBV19 and TRBJ2-1; D possibly matches TRBD1 or TRBD2 (6 bases each). The germline gives CDR1 LNHDA, CDR2 SQIVND (reference sequence). V lost 5 bases and J 8 bases, leaving 19 bases between the germline ends. CDR3 length: 15 residues. CDR3 sequence reads: CASSLPGGHSDEQFF. For the CDR3, the DNA is TGTGCCAGTAGTCTCCCCGGGGGCCATAGCGATGAGCAGTTCTTC.